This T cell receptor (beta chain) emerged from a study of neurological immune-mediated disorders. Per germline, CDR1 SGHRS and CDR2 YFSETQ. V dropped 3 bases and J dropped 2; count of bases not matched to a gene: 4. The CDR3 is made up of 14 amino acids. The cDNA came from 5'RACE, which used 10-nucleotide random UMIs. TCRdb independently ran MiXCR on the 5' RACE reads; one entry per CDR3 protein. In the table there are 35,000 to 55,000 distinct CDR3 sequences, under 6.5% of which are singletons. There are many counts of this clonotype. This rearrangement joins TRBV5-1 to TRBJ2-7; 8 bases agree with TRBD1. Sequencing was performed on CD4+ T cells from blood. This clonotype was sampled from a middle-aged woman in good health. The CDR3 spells CASSYGQGTYEQYF. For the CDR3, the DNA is TGCGCCAGCAGCTACGGACAGGGCACCTACGAGCAGTACTTC.